This TCR beta chain came from a study of blood T cell repertoires in COVID-19. Clones were read by immunoSEQ multiplex PCR, and TCRdb kept only the in-frame ones, dropping some. Among about 80,000 clones listed, 78% were seen once. Germline CDR1 reads SNHLY; CDR2 reads FYNNEI. The CDR3 spans 15 residues. V shed 5 bases and J 0 bases; nucleotides not matched to a gene: 3. The V and J genes are TRBV2 and TRBJ2-3; TRBD1 matches 9 bases. The origin of this receptor is a human donor in a cohort sampled during active COVID-19. The source material was peripheral blood. As DNA, the CDR3 is TGTGCCAGCAGTAGGACAGGGGACAGCACAGATACGCAGTATTTT. It translates to CASSRTGDSTDTQYF.